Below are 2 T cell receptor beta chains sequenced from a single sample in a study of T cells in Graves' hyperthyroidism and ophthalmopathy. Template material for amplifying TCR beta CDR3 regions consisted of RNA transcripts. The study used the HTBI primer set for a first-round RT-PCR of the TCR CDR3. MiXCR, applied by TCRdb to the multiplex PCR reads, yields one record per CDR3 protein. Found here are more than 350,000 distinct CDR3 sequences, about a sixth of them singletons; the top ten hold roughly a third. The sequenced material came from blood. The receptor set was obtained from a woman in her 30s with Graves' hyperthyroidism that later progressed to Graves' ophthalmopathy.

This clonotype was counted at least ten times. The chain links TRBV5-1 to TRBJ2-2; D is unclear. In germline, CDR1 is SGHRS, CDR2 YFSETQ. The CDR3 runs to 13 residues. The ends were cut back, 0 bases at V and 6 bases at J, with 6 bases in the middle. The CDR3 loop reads CASSLDRAGELFF. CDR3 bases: TGCGCCAGCAGCTTGGATCGAGCCGGGGAGCTGTTTTTT.

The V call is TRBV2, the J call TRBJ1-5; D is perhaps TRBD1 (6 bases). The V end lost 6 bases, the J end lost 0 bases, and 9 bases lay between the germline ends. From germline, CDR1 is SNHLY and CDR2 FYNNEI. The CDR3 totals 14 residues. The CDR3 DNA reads TGTGCCAGCAGAGGGACAAATAGCAATCAGCCCCAGCATTTT. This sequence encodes CASRGTNSNQPQHF.